This passage covers 12 T cell receptor beta chains from one sample sequenced in a study of OX40 agonist ivuxolimab in advanced cancers. Some clones are missing from TCRdb's copy, which holds only in-frame ones; the method was immunoSEQ multiplex PCR. This table has 65,000 to 95,000 clones, 80% to 90% appearing once. The sequencing here drew on CD4+ or CD8+ T cells sorted from blood, taken in a trial of the OX40 agonist ivuxolimab. These receptors all come from an adult with an advanced solid tumor such as melanoma, head and neck, liver or kidney cancer.

With regard to this clone: The sample holds other DNA sequences that translate to the same CDR3. The chain joins TRBV28 to TRBJ1-5; 10 nucleotides align to TRBD1. Germline loops: CDR1 MDHEN, CDR2 SYDVKM. The CDR3 has 16 residues. With V trimmed by 4 bases and J by 2 bases, 5 bases remained unmatched. CDR3 in amino acids: CASSSLTGGGNQPQHF. DNA of the CDR3: TGTGCCAGCAGTTCGTTGACAGGGGGCGGCAATCAGCCCCAGCATTTT.

This chain links TRBV6-6 with TRBJ2-5; 8 positions agree with TRBD2. Trimming took 2 bases from V and 5 from J; bases not matched to a gene: 7. CDR3 length: 15 amino acids. From germline, CDR1 is MNHNY and CDR2 SVGAGI (reference sequence). The CDR3 spells CASSYGAGALETQYF. The DNA of the CDR3 is TGTGCCAGCAGTTACGGAGCGGGGGCGTTGGAGACCCAGTACTTC.

As DNA, the CDR3 is TGTGCCAGCAAGGGGGACAGGGGGCGTGCTGGGGAGCTGTTTTTT. It translates to CASKGDRGRAGELFF. The chain carries TRBV2 and TRBJ2-2, with 12 bases identical to TRBD1. V lost 7 bases and J lost 8; bases outside the gene matches: 8. In germline, CDR1 is SNHLY, CDR2 FYNNEI. This CDR3 has 15 amino acids.

In this sample, this clone turned up a few times. This chain links TRBV30 with TRBJ1-5, with D maybe TRBD1 (6 bases). CDR1 and CDR2 (germline): GTSNPN, SVGIG (reference sequence). The CDR3 is made up of 15 amino acids. With 3 bases removed from V and 2 bases from J, the gap between germline ends came to 14 bases. The chain's CDR3 is CAWSRTGSGNQPQHF. CDR3 nucleotides: TGTGCCTGGAGCCGAACAGGGTCGGGCAATCAGCCCCAGCATTTT.

The chain carries TRBV5-5 and TRBJ2-7, with 9 nucleotides matching TRBD2. Germline CDR1 SGHKS, CDR2 YYEKEE (reference sequence). The junction had 6 bases not matched to a gene; V was cut back by 3 bases and J by 2 bases. CDR3 size: 15 residues. The CDR3 DNA is TGTGCCAGCAGCTGGGGTCTAGCGGGAACCTACGAGCAGTACTTC. Translated, it gives CASSWGLAGTYEQYF.

The rearrangement links TRBV16 to TRBJ1-6, with no clear D. V lost 4 bases, J lost 8 bases, and 12 bases lay in between. The CDR3 length is 14 residues. CDR1 is KGHSY, CDR2 FQNENV, per germline. The CDR3 sequence: CASSLISWDSPLHF. Here the CDR3 DNA reads TGTGCCAGCAGCCTAATATCGTGGGATTCACCCCTCCACTTT.

The CDR3 spells CASSSGTGSTDTQYF. CDR3 coding DNA: TGTGCCAGCAGTTCCGGGACAGGGTCCACAGATACGCAGTATTTT. The chain combines TRBV11-2 with TRBJ2-3; 9 bases are a match to TRBD1. There are 15 residues in the CDR3. Losses at the gene ends were 6 bases for V and 2 bases for J; bases not matched to a gene: 6. CDR1 is SGHAT, CDR2 FQNNGV, per germline.

The CDR3 DNA reads as TGTGCCAGCTCAATCTCCGAGGGGCAAGAGACCCAGTACTTC. Protein sequence: CASSISEGQETQYF. The V and J genes are TRBV18 and TRBJ2-5; D may match TRBD1 or TRBD2 (5 bases each). The CDR3 consists of 14 residues. The germline V and J ends were trimmed by 5 bases and 2 bases, with 12 bases remaining between them. Germline V lookup: CDR1 KGHSH, CDR2 LQKENI.

This clone was counted a single time. The chain couples TRBV7-2 to TRBJ2-7, with D perhaps assigned TRBD1 or TRBD2 (6 bases each). Germline CDR1 SGHTA, CDR2 FQGNSA. The germline V and J ends were trimmed by 1 base and 1 base, with 11 bases remaining between them. The CDR3 contains 15 residues. The CDR3: CASSLEGGRSYEQYF. Here the CDR3 DNA reads TGTGCCAGCAGCTTAGAGGGGGGAAGGTCCTACGAGCAGTACTTC.

This chain connects TRBV27 to TRBJ1-5, with 8 bases identical to TRBD1. The CDR3 length is 13 residues. Germline lookup yields CDR1 MNHEY and CDR2 SMNVEV (reference sequence). V shed 2 bases and J 6 bases; nucleotides not matched to a gene: 0. As DNA, the CDR3 is TGTGCCAGCAGTTTAACAGGGGGTCAGCCCCAGCATTTT. Its translation: CASSLTGGQPQHF.

In its sample, this clone was seen a few times. The V gene is TRBV27, the J gene TRBJ1-2, with unresolved D. Germline V gives CDR1 MNHEY, CDR2 SMNVEV (reference sequence). Trimming shortened V by 6 bases and J by 1 base, and 12 bases separated the two germline ends. The CDR3 length is 14 residues. The CDR3 region is CASSVSRFNYGYTF. CDR3 coding DNA: TGTGCCAGCAGCGTATCCAGGTTTAACTATGGCTACACCTTC.

The genes are TRBV5-1 and TRBJ2-3; D perhaps matches TRBD2 (5 bases). V was pared by 4 bases and J by 5 bases, with 14 bases between. The CDR3 is 14 amino acids. Germline values: CDR1 SGHRS, CDR2 YFSETQ. CDR3 in DNA: TGCGCCAGCAGCCCAGACCCGGCGGGAGATACGCAGTATTTT. Translated: CASSPDPAGDTQYF.